These 9 T cell receptor beta chains came from one sample sequenced in a study of T cell responses to AZD1222 COVID-19 vaccine. Produced via immunoSEQ multiplex PCR; TCRdb's table is partial and in-frame only. The data hold about 70,000 clones, with 70% to 90% observed a single time. The sequences come from peripheral blood, collected 28 days after the second dose of the MenACWY control vaccine. All receptors come from an adult who received the MenACWY meningococcal vaccine as a control.

A note on this clone: One junction end does not reproduce the germline sequence, and a read error may be involved. The V call is TRBV7-2, the J call TRBJ2-5; 8 bases agree with TRBD2. CDR1 and CDR2 from the germline V gene are SGHTA and FQGNSA. The CDR3 runs 18 residues. The CDR3 DNA reads TGTGCCAGCAGCTTAGGTCTAGCGGGCATAAATAGAAAAGAGCCCCAGTACTTC. Translating gives CASSLGLAGINRKEPQYF.

The CDR3 bases are TGTGCCAGTAACCTTGGACAGGGATCCTACAATGAGCAGTTCTTC. This gives the protein CASNLGQGSYNEQFF. The chain links TRBV6-5 to TRBJ2-1; 8 bases fit TRBD1. The germline V gene encodes CDR1 MNHEY and CDR2 SVGAGI. This CDR3 has 15 amino acids. V lost 9 bases and J lost 1; bases outside the gene matches: 8.

The chain has TRBV18 and TRBJ1-3; D is perhaps TRBD1 (5 bases). The CDR3 is 15 residues long. Germline assignment: CDR1 KGHSH and CDR2 LQKENI. Deletions cut 3 bases from V and 7 bases from J, with 16 bases between. The CDR3 spells CASSPGQMFTNTIYF. CDR3 nucleotides: TGTGCCAGCTCACCCGGACAAATGTTTACGAACACCATATATTTT.

The V and J genes are TRBV4-3 and TRBJ2-3; D gene ambiguous. CDR1 and CDR2 (germline): LGHNA, YSLEER. This CDR3 has 16 residues. V was pared by 0 bases and J by 6 bases, with 16 bases between. As DNA, the CDR3 is TGCGCCAGCAGCCAAGAAAATGGGCCGGGCGCTGATACGCAGTATTTT. Translating gives CASSQENGPGADTQYF.

As regards this clone: Sequence at one end of the junction differs from germline and may be a read error. The chain has TRBV28 and TRBJ1-3, with D perhaps TRBD1 (6 bases). This CDR3 contains 13 residues. Germline assignment: CDR1 MDHEN and CDR2 SYDVKM. The CDR3 spells CSSGTNWGNTIYF. CDR3 nucleotide sequence: TGCTCCTCTGGGACAAATTGGGGAAACACCATATATTTT.

There are a few counts of this clone. The gene calls are TRBV5-1 and TRBJ1-2; no definite D call. Trimming left V 0 bases short and J 4 bases short, with 10 bases between. Germline CDR1 reads SGHRS; CDR2 reads YFSETQ. The CDR3 contains 14 residues. The CDR3 spells CASSLDDTSYGYTF. The DNA of the CDR3 is TGCGCCAGCAGCTTGGATGACACATCCTATGGCTACACCTTC.

V usage is TRBV6-2 or TRBV6-3 and J usage is TRBJ2-1; 10 nucleotides align to TRBD1. The CDR3 is made up of 18 amino acids. Germline assignment: CDR1 MNHEY and CDR2 SVGEGT. J was trimmed by 1 base and V by 4 bases; bases with no gene match: 10. The CDR3 coding sequence is TGTGCCAGCAGTTTTTCGCCGGACAGGGGGGTTTCCTACAATGAGCAGTTCTTC. This gives the protein CASSFSPDRGVSYNEQFF.

V gene TRBV6-2 or TRBV6-3 combines with J gene TRBJ1-5; D is perhaps TRBD1 (5 bases). The germline gives CDR1 MNHEY, CDR2 SVGEGT. The CDR3 runs to 13 residues. V lost 5 bases to trimming and J lost 4 bases, with 9 bases between them. The CDR3 region is CASSRGPNQPQHF. DNA for the CDR3: TGTGCCAGCAGTCGGGGCCCGAATCAGCCCCAGCATTTT.

The chain is built from TRBV4-2 and TRBJ2-2; D tentatively fits TRBD1 or TRBD2 (5 bases each). The CDR3 covers 16 residues. V lost 7 bases, J lost 6 bases, and 21 bases lay in between. Per the germline V gene, CDR1 is LGHNA and CDR2 is YNFKEQ. The CDR3 DNA reads as TGTGCCAGCAAACACCCGGACATAGTCGGGGCCGGGGAGCTGTTTTTT. Protein product: CASKHPDIVGAGELFF.